The rows below give T cell receptor beta chains drawn from one sample of a study of cytomegalovirus exposure and HLA in healthy donors. Only in-frame clones appear in the TCRdb table, and some are missing; sequencing was by immunoSEQ multiplex PCR. The table lists about 180,000 clones, approximately 80% of them singletons, with approximately 2.4% in the top ten. The sequenced sample consisted of PBMCs. The source is a male donor in good health and CMV-seronegative. Both conserved end residues are part of each CDR3. A D gene is named only where the DNA matches it firmly. A row's size may be missing; if present it is once, few, many or a size class.

v_call	clone_size	d_call	j_call	cdr3_nt	cdr3_aa
TRBV27	.	TRBD1	TRBJ1-1	TGTGCCAGCAGGCCCCAGGGGGAAGGGACTGAAGCTTTCTTT	CASRPQGEGTEAFF
TRBV5-6	.	TRBD1	TRBJ2-3	TGTGCCAGCAGCTCAAAGACAGGGCCAGATACGCAGTATTTT	CASSSKTGPDTQYF
TRBV7-3	.	.	TRBJ2-1	TGTGCCAGCAGCTTAACGGGCCCCGCCAACTACAATGAGCAGTTCTTC	CASSLTGPANYNEQFF
TRBV27	.	TRBD1	TRBJ1-5	TGTGCCAGCAGTTTCTTCGGGGGACAGGGTAATCAGCCCCAGCATTTT	CASSFFGGQGNQPQHF
TRBV6-5	.	.	TRBJ2-1	TGTGCCAGCAGTTACGAGGGGGGGGGCTACAATGAGCAGTTCTTC	CASSYEGGGYNEQFF
TRBV7-8	once	TRBD2	TRBJ2-5	TGTGCCAGCAGCTTGTGGCTAGCGGGGGGGCTAGAAGAGACCCAGTACTTC	CASSLWLAGGLEETQYF
TRBV15	.	TRBD1	TRBJ1-4	TGTGCCACCAGCAGGCCGGGACAGGGCTTTGAAAAACTGTTTTTT	CATSRPGQGFEKLFF
TRBV19	.	TRBD2	TRBJ2-3	TGTGCCAGTAGTTCGACAGCGGGGGGGCTCACAGATACGCAGTATTTT	CASSSTAGGLTDTQYF
TRBV28	.	.	TRBJ1-2	TGTGCCAGCAGTTTACCAGGGGTTCAAGGCTACACCTTC	CASSLPGVQGYTF
TRBV7-3	few	.	TRBJ2-1	TGTGCCAGCAGCTTATTGGGGGCCACCTACAATGAGCAGTTCTTC	CASSLLGATYNEQFF
TRBV7-2	.	TRBD2	TRBJ2-1	TGTGCCAGCAGCGGAACTAGCGGGAGTGTCGATGAGCAGTTCTTC	CASSGTSGSVDEQFF
TRBV13	few	.	TRBJ1-3	TGTGCCAGCGGACATCTCGCTGGAAACACCATATATTTT	CASGHLAGNTIYF
TRBV28	.	TRBD1	TRBJ1-2	TGTGCCAGCAGTTTAGCGGACAGGGGGCGAACTAACTATGGCTACACCTTC	CASSLADRGRTNYGYTF
TRBV19	.	TRBD1	TRBJ1-2	TGTGCCAGTAGTGTTGGACAGGGAGAGCACTATGGCTACACCTTC	CASSVGQGEHYGYTF
TRBV25-1	.	TRBD1	TRBJ1-2	TGTGCCAGCAGCGAATCCGGGGACAGGCTCTTCTATGGCTACACCTTC	CASSESGDRLFYGYTF
TRBV10-3	.	TRBD1	TRBJ1-3	TGTGCCGTAGGCGACAGGGACTCTGGAAACACCATATATTTT	CAVGDRDSGNTIYF
TRBV7-2	.	.	TRBJ2-1	TGTGCCAGCAGCGTAAACGCGGCGATAAACAATGAGCAGTTCTTC	CASSVNAAINNEQFF
TRBV6-5	.	TRBD2	TRBJ2-7	TGTGCCAGCAGTTGGGGTATGAGCGGGAGTAGGTACGAGCAGTACTTC	CASSWGMSGSRYEQYF
TRBV6-5	.	.	TRBJ1-1	TGTGCCGCTCTGAATTGGGGGCGCTTTGAAGCTTTCTTT	CAALNWGRFEAFF
TRBV7-3	.	.	TRBJ2-7	TGTGCCAGCAGCGTGGAGGGTCCGGAGCAGTACTTC	CASSVEGPEQYF
TRBV5-1	.	TRBD2	TRBJ2-7	TGCGCCAGCAGCTTGACAGCGGGGGGGTACGAGCAGTACTTC	CASSLTAGGYEQYF
TRBV29-1	once	.	TRBJ1-1	TGCAGCGTTGCTTCTGCTGGGGCCAACACTGAAGCTTTCTTT	CSVASAGANTEAFF
TRBV7-2	once	TRBD1	TRBJ2-5	TGTGCCAGCAGCTTAGATTTGGGACAGATGTACCAAGAGACCCAGTACTTC	CASSLDLGQMYQETQYF
TRBV28	.	.	TRBJ2-7	TGTGCCAGCATGAGGGAGGCCCTCTACGAGCAGTACTTC	CASMREALYEQYF
TRBV27	.	TRBD2	TRBJ2-7	TGTGCCAGCAGTTTATCGACTAGCCCAAATTACGAGCAGTACTTC	CASSLSTSPNYEQYF
TRBV28	few	TRBD1	TRBJ2-7	TGTGCCAGCACGCTACAGGGGTCAGGTTCCTACGAGCAGTACTTC	CASTLQGSGSYEQYF
TRBV9	once	.	TRBJ2-3	TGTGCCAGCAGCGTAGCGGTGGGGCGGTCCACAGATACGCAGTATTTT	CASSVAVGRSTDTQYF
TRBV7-2	.	.	TRBJ2-5	TGTGCCAGCAGCTTATCGGCAGGGGGGGAGACCCAGTACTTC	CASSLSAGGETQYF
TRBV7-9	.	.	TRBJ2-4	TGTGCCAGCACGTTGGCGGGGTCCCTAGCCAAAAACATTCAGTACTTC	CASTLAGSLAKNIQYF
TRBV30	.	.	TRBJ2-1	TGTGCCTGGAGTGTACAGGCTCACCAGCCTGAGCAGTTCTTC	CAWSVQAHQPEQFF
TRBV28	.	.	TRBJ1-2	TGTGCCAGCAGTTTATCCGGCCGAGGGCTCTATGGCTACACCTTC	CASSLSGRGLYGYTF
TRBV5-1	.	TRBD2	TRBJ2-1	TGCGCCAGCAGCTTGGAACTAGCGGTGAACAATGAGCAGTTCTTC	CASSLELAVNNEQFF
TRBV7-9	.	TRBD2	TRBJ2-1	TGTGCCAGCAGCCGGCTAGCGGGAGGGGTTTCCTACAATGAGCAGTTCTTC	CASSRLAGGVSYNEQFF
TRBV7-9	.	TRBD2	TRBJ2-3	TGTGCCAGCAGCGGACACCGAGGGACTAGCGGGATTGGCACAGATACGCAGTATTTT	CASSGHRGTSGIGTDTQYF
TRBV4-3	few	.	TRBJ1-1	TGCGCCAGCAGCCAGGCTACAGGTCCTTACACTGAAGCTTTCTTT	CASSQATGPYTEAFF
TRBV5-4	.	TRBD1	TRBJ2-1	TGTGCCAGCAGCGGCCGGGACAGTCCCAATGAGCAGTTCTTC	CASSGRDSPNEQFF
TRBV7-2	.	.	TRBJ2-6	TGTGCCAGCAGCTTGTTGGAGGGAATCTCTGGGGCCAACGTCCTGACTTTC	CASSLLEGISGANVLTF
TRBV28	.	.	TRBJ1-5	TGTGCCACACCGGGGGGGCACGGTCAGCCCCAGCATTTT	CATPGGHGQPQHF
TRBV4-2	.	.	TRBJ1-1	TGTGCCAGCAGCCGCTGGGGGGGGGCGCGAGTCTCCACTGAAGCTTTCTTT	CASSRWGGARVSTEAFF
TRBV5-1	.	TRBD2	TRBJ2-7	TGCGCCAGCAGCCCGGGACTAGGCCTCTACGAGCAGTACTTC	CASSPGLGLYEQYF
TRBV4-2	.	.	TRBJ1-6	TGTGCCAGCAGCCAAGACCGGGATTCACCCCTCCACTTT	CASSQDRDSPLHF
TRBV4-3	.	.	TRBJ2-1	TGCGCCAGCAGCCAAGAACGAGTCTACAATGAGCAGTTCTTC	CASSQERVYNEQFF
TRBV7-9	.	.	TRBJ2-7	TGTGCCAGCAGCTCCGCGATAGGAGCAGGGGTGGGCGAGCAGTACTTC	CASSSAIGAGVGEQYF
TRBV6-1	.	TRBD1	TRBJ1-4	TGTGCCAGCATCTCAGGGGGCAATGATGAAAAACTGTTTTTT	CASISGGNDEKLFF
TRBV19	.	.	TRBJ1-1	TGTGCCAGTAGTATAGACATCAGCACTGAAGCTTTCTTT	CASSIDISTEAFF